This T cell receptor (beta chain) was sequenced for a study of regulatory T cells in long-lasting Graves disease. The CDR3 length is 13 residues. CDR1 and CDR2 from the germline V gene are LNHDA and SQIVND (reference sequence). V was shortened by 8 bases and J by 4 bases, with 12 bases between the two germline ends. Time point: persistent/refractory GD, antithyroid drugs over 5 years with positive TRAb. Extracted RNA from PBMCs served as the source of the TCR library. Arm-PCR of CDR3 regions with iRepertoire HTBI primers generated TCR beta libraries. From the multiplex PCR reads, TCRdb called clonotypes with MiXCR, one entry per CDR3 protein. Among approximately 350,000 distinct CDR3 sequences listed, roughly 25% were seen once.

The clonotype was recovered from a woman aged 40 to 50 with Graves disease. The V call is TRBV19, the J call TRBJ1-5, with D uncertain. Here the sequenced sample was peripheral blood mononuclear cells (PBMCs), taken when the disease was refractory, from a patient treated with antithyroid drugs. The CDR3 bases are TGTGCCAGTGCGAAGGCGGGTAATCAGCCCCAGCATTTT. It codes for CASAKAGNQPQHF.